Given below is one TCR beta chain in context. Antigen specificity is unknown. The sample originates from a study of lymphopenia after photon versus proton radiotherapy. The study, taken as a whole, reports: Post-nadir TCR diversity decline inversely tracked overall survival among those who died.

Data came from immunoSEQ multiplex PCR; TCRdb stores just in-frame clones and leaves some out. The table shows tens of thousands of clones, with 87% occurring only once. Looked up from germline, CDR1 is SGHRS and CDR2 is YFSETQ. The trim removed 2 bases at V and 0 bases at J, leaving 6 bases unmatched. CDR3 size: 16 residues. The sequencing used peripheral blood, collected from a patient treated with proton-based radiotherapy. The rearrangement uses TRBV5-1 and TRBJ2-7, with 9 nucleotides matching TRBD2. This clonotype was sampled from a man older than 75 with esophageal cancer. The CDR3 sequence: CASSFWLAGNSYEQYF. DNA for the CDR3: TGCGCCAGCAGCTTTTGGCTAGCGGGAAACTCCTACGAGCAGTACTTC.